The 18 T cell receptor beta chains below were found in one sample sequenced in a study of cytomegalovirus exposure and HLA in healthy donors. PCR employed 60 Vbeta and 13 Jbeta primers. Clones were sequenced by immunoSEQ multiplex PCR, and TCRdb holds only the in-frame ones, with some missing. The repertoire table contains 200,000 to 250,000 clones. Sequenced material: PBMCs. Receptor source: a girl between 2 and 10 years old in good health and CMV-seropositive.

This chain connects TRBV4-2 to TRBJ2-2, with TRBD1 identical over 8 bases. Per germline, CDR1 LGHNA and CDR2 YNFKEQ. Losses at the gene ends were 2 bases for V and 2 bases for J; bases not matched to a gene: 10. The CDR3 is 18 amino acids. CDR3 region: CASSQSLFGQGNTGELFF. The CDR3 DNA reads TGTGCCAGCAGCCAAAGTCTCTTCGGACAGGGTAACACCGGGGAGCTGTTTTTT.

As to this clone: A read error may produce the germline difference seen at one junction end. The same CDR3 arises from other DNA sequences in this sample as well. The chain employs TRBV4-1 and TRBJ2-4; 12 bases agree with TRBD1. CDR1 is MGHRA, CDR2 YSYEKL, per germline. The CDR3 is 18 residues long. This CDR3 reads CASSQEEGQGAAKNIQYF. CDR3 in DNA: TGCGCCAGCAGTCAAGAGGAGGGACAGGGGGCGGCCAAAAACATTCAGTACTTC.

V gene TRBV2 combines with J gene TRBJ2-1; 11 bases agree with TRBD2. CDR3 length equals 16 residues. Germline CDR1 SNHLY, CDR2 FYNNEI. V shed 1 base, J shed 8 bases, and the junction held 7 bases outside the gene matches. The DNA for the CDR3 is TGTGCCAGCAGTGAAGGAGGGCCTAGCGGGAGGTATGAGCAGTTCTTC. This gives the protein CASSEGGPSGRYEQFF.

The chain links TRBV29-1 to TRBJ2-1; tentatively, D is TRBD2 (6 bases). CDR1 and CDR2 (germline): SQVTM, ANQGSEA. This CDR3 has 12 amino acids. Trimming shortened V by 5 bases and J by 8 bases, and 13 bases separated the two germline ends. CDR3 in DNA: TGCAGCGTTCCACGGGAGTTCGATGAGCAGTTCTTC. It is translated as CSVPREFDEQFF.

This chain connects TRBV19 to TRBJ2-2, with 10 bases matching TRBD2. With 7 bases clipped from V and 3 bases from J, the junction kept 8 bases outside the gene matches. Germline V lookup: CDR1 LNHDA, CDR2 SQIVND (reference sequence). The CDR3 consists of 16 residues. The DNA of the CDR3 is TGTGCCAGTAAGGATGATCTAGCGGGAGACACCGGGGAGCTGTTTTTT. It is translated as CASKDDLAGDTGELFF.

The chain recombines TRBV6-1 with TRBJ2-5, with TRBD2 matching 8 bases. J gave up 1 base and V 6 bases, and 4 bases lay outside the gene matches. This CDR3 region has 14 residues. Germline CDR1 and CDR2: MNHNS and SASEGT. CDR3 region: CASSPTSGQETQYF. CDR3 sequence (DNA): TGTGCCAGCAGCCCAACTAGCGGCCAAGAGACCCAGTACTTC.

V is TRBV5-8 and J is TRBJ1-5; TRBD1 agrees at 7 bases. J was trimmed by 4 bases and V by 4 bases; bases with no gene match: 17. Germline V CDR1 and CDR2: SGHTS, YDEGEE. The CDR3 is 18 amino acids. The CDR3 loop reads CASSPVLTSGTANQPQHF. CDR3 DNA sequence: TGTGCCAGCAGCCCAGTACTAACTTCCGGGACAGCAAATCAGCCCCAGCATTTT.

V usage is TRBV7-9 and J usage is TRBJ1-6; a weak D match, TRBD1 (5 bases). V was clipped by 5 bases and J by 7 bases, with 18 bases between them. From germline, CDR1 is SEHNR and CDR2 FQNEAQ (reference sequence). The CDR3 is 16 residues long. DNA of the CDR3: TGTGCCAGCAGCCCTGGGCCTCAGGGAAACAATTCACCCCTCCACTTT. Amino acid sequence: CASSPGPQGNNSPLHF.

The chain is built from TRBV5-1 and TRBJ2-5; 7 bases map to TRBD2. The V gene's germline CDR1 is SGHRS and CDR2 YFSETQ. The CDR3 is 16 residues long. V gave up 0 bases and J gave up 5 bases; unmatched junction bases: 10. The CDR3 protein is CASSLGASGGRETQYF. The CDR3 DNA reads as TGCGCCAGCAGCTTGGGGGCTAGCGGAGGACGGGAGACCCAGTACTTC.

The gene calls are TRBV7-6 and TRBJ2-3; D might be TRBD2 (7 bases). V shed 5 bases and J shed 4 bases, with 13 bases lying between them. CDR1 and CDR2 (germline): SGHVS, FNYEAQ. CDR3 length: 14 amino acids. The CDR3 nucleotides are TGTGCCAGCAGCCGAGGGGGGGGTTCAGATACGCAGTATTTT. This encodes CASSRGGGSDTQYF.

The V call is TRBV28, the J call TRBJ2-4; D uncertain. Germline-derived CDR1 and CDR2 are MDHEN and SYDVKM. The V end was cut by 3 bases, the J end by 0 bases, with 9 bases between. The CDR3 consists of 15 residues. The CDR3 DNA reads as TGTGCCAGCAGTTTCGCCAGTCTAGCCAAAAACATTCAGTACTTC. It is translated as CASSFASLAKNIQYF.

This chain connects TRBV7-9 to TRBJ2-1; 8 bases map to TRBD2. Per the germline V gene, CDR1 is SEHNR and CDR2 is FQNEAQ (reference sequence). CDR3 length equals 16 residues. Trimming cost V 4 bases and J 4 bases; bases outside gene matches: 9. CDR3 in DNA: TGTGCCAGCAGCTCCGAGACTAGCGTACCTTACAATGAGCAGTTCTTC. Encoded protein: CASSSETSVPYNEQFF. Supplemented by reference TRBV7-9 and TRBJ2-1, the full variable domain reads DTGVSQNPRHKITKRGQNVTFRCDPISEHNRLYWYRQTLGQGPEFLTYFQNEAQLEKSRLLSDRFSAERPKGSFSTLEIQRTEQGDSAMYLCASSSETSVPYNEQFFGPGTRLTVL.

The rearrangement links TRBV14 to TRBJ1-4; 11 bases are shared with TRBD1. V lost 5 bases, J lost 5 bases, and 4 bases stayed unmatched. Germline V gene sequence: CDR1 SGHDN, CDR2 FVKESK. The CDR3 loop spans 15 amino acids. The CDR3 reads CASSNRDRGNEKLFF. The CDR3 DNA sequence: TGTGCCAGCAGCAACCGGGACAGGGGGAATGAAAAACTGTTTTTT. The full variable domain, completed using reference TRBV14 and TRBJ1-4, is EAGVTQFPSHSVIEKGQTVTLRCDPISGHDNLYWYRRVMGKEIKFLLHFVKESKQDESGMPNNRFLAERTGGTYSTLKVQPAELEDSGVYFCASSNRDRGNEKLFFGSGTQLSVL.

The chain employs TRBV28 and TRBJ1-2; D gene uncertain. The CDR3 spans 12 residues. V was trimmed by 5 bases and J by 0 bases, leaving 4 bases between them. Germline V gene lookup returns CDR1 MDHEN and CDR2 SYDVKM. CDR3 region: CASSGPNYGYTF. In DNA, the CDR3 is TGTGCCAGCAGTGGCCCTAACTATGGCTACACCTTC.

The V and J genes are TRBV5-1 and TRBJ2-1; 8 positions agree with TRBD2. CDR1 and CDR2 from the germline V gene are SGHRS and YFSETQ. With 4 bases clipped from V and 8 bases from J, the junction kept 8 bases outside the gene matches. This CDR3 is 14 amino acids long. The CDR3 nucleotides are TGCGCCAGCAGCCAGCGGGAGCAGTTGGATGAGCAGTTCTTC. This codes for CASSQREQLDEQFF.

The chain uses TRBV6-5 and TRBJ1-5; 8 bases are a match to TRBD1. CDR3 length: 13 residues. From germline, CDR1 is MNHEY and CDR2 SVGAGI. V was pared by 6 bases and J by 6 bases, with 4 bases of the junction left unmatched. The CDR3 DNA reads TGTGCCAGCAGCACAGGGGGAGTTCAGCCCCAGCATTTT. It translates to CASSTGGVQPQHF.

The chain carries TRBV9 and TRBJ1-1; 7 bases agree with TRBD1. J gave up 0 bases and V 3 bases, and 2 bases lay outside the gene matches. The CDR3 contains 14 residues. Germline CDR1 is SGDLS and CDR2 is YYNGEE. CDR3 DNA: TGTGCCAGCAGCGAGGGGGCGATGAACACTGAAGCTTTCTTT. Its translation is CASSEGAMNTEAFF. Together with reference TRBV9 and TRBJ1-1, the CDR3 gives the full variable domain: DSGVTQTPKHLITATGQRVTLRCSPRSGDLSVYWYQQSLDQGLQFLIQYYNGEERAKGNILERFSAQQFPDLHSELNLSSLELGDSALYFCASSEGAMNTEAFFGQGTRLTVV.

The chain recombines TRBV7-9 with TRBJ2-2, with a tentative D call TRBD2 (5 bases). V was shortened by 3 bases and J by 1 base, with 12 bases between the two germline ends. The CDR3 extends over 16 amino acids. Looked up from germline, CDR1 is SEHNR and CDR2 is FQNEAQ (reference sequence). CDR3 loop: CASSFEGYGNTGELFF. The CDR3 region has the DNA TGTGCCAGCAGCTTTGAGGGCTATGGGAACACCGGGGAGCTGTTTTTT.